The clone carrying this T cell receptor (beta chain) was seen only once. The antigen is undetermined. Only in-frame clones appear in the TCRdb table, and some are missing; sequencing was by immunoSEQ multiplex PCR. The data hold some 240,000 clones, with around 90% observed a single time. These data come from a study of cytomegalovirus exposure and HLA in healthy donors. The study's findings and limits: Subsequent analysis revealed that first-cohort TCR clusters tended to co-occur in the 130 or so validation repertoires.

The sequenced material came from PBMCs. The origin of this receptor is a woman aged 18-29 years in good health and CMV-seropositive.

This chain's CDR3 is CASSLTGVTDTQYF. The CDR3 nucleotides read TGTGCCAGCAGTCTGACAGGGGTCACAGATACGCAGTATTTT. This rearrangement joins TRBV28 to TRBJ2-3, with 8 nucleotides matching TRBD1. The germline V gene has CDR1 MDHEN and CDR2 SYDVKM. The CDR3 extends over 14 amino acids. V lost 5 bases and J lost 2; bases outside the gene matches: 3.